The T cell receptor (beta chain) under discussion was sequenced for a study of blood T cell repertoires in COVID-19. Study summary: Samples representing acute and convalescent COVID-19 were sourced from the United States, Italy and Spain. Sources were T cells, B-cell-depleted T cells, or PBMCs; the material itself was cDNA or gDNA.

Germline loops: CDR1 SQVTM, CDR2 ANQGSEA. This CDR3 has 11 amino acids. After removal of 6 bases from V and 4 bases from J, the junction contained 1 base not matched to a gene. As processed by the authors: Reference gene primer amplification in the assay estimated nucleated cell counts. TCRdb's table, derived via immunoSEQ multiplex PCR, lists solely in-frame clones and lacks some. For V, J and clone size, that table is used; D and trimming come from the DNA. This repertoire shows 250,000 to 350,000 clones, around four fifths found once; its top ten account for 1% to 1.5%. Sequenced: peripheral blood. The J gene is TRBJ1-2, the V gene TRBV29-1; 8 bases align to TRBD1. This sequence originates from a woman aged 45-65 years with acute or convalescent COVID-19. The CDR3 DNA reads as TGCAGCGTGACAGGGGTCTATGGCTACACCTTC. Translating it yields CSVTGVYGYTF.